Following are 14 T cell receptor beta chains from one sample sequenced in a study of T cell responses to AZD1222 COVID-19 vaccine. TCRdb keeps only in-frame clones here, not all; method: immunoSEQ multiplex PCR. The table shows roughly 130,000 clones, with roughly 85% occurring only once. The sequences come from peripheral blood, collected on day 0 of AZD1222 vaccination. Receptor source: an adult in good health.

The chain employs TRBV6-1 and TRBJ2-3; possibly TRBD2 for D (6 bases). The V end was cut by 2 bases, the J end by 2 bases, with 11 bases between. The CDR3 length is 15 residues. From germline, CDR1 is MNHNS and CDR2 SASEGT. CDR3 sequence reads: CASSERGDPTDTQYF. As DNA, the CDR3 is TGTGCCAGCAGTGAACGCGGGGACCCCACAGATACGCAGTATTTT.

The chain carries TRBV9 and TRBJ1-6; D perhaps matches TRBD1 (5 bases). The CDR3 spans 14 residues. CDR1 and CDR2 (germline): SGDLS, YYNGEE. V was trimmed by 2 bases and J by 6 bases, leaving 9 bases between them. In nucleotides, the CDR3 is TGTGCCAGCAGCGTCGTAGGGACTAATTCACCCCTCCACTTT. Translation: CASSVVGTNSPLHF.

The chain is built from TRBV10-3 and TRBJ1-2; perhaps TRBD1 as D (5 bases). The CDR3 is 14 amino acids. Trimming left V 2 bases short and J 4 bases short, with 11 bases between. In germline, CDR1 is ENHRY, CDR2 SYGVKD. The DNA of the CDR3 is TGTGCCATCAGTGAGAGGGACGGACCCTATGGCTACACCTTC. Encoded protein: CAISERDGPYGYTF.

This chain connects TRBV19 to TRBJ2-5; no definite D call. V lost 3 bases, J lost 5 bases, and 13 bases lay in between. The CDR3 covers 14 residues. The germline V gene has CDR1 LNHDA and CDR2 SQIVND (reference sequence). Here the CDR3 DNA reads TGTGCCAGTAGTATGAGTGCCCCCAGGGAGACCCAGTACTTC. Residues: CASSMSAPRETQYF. Supplemented by reference TRBV19 and TRBJ2-5, the full variable domain reads DGGITQSPKYLFRKEGQNVTLSCEQNLNHDAMYWYRQDPGQGLRLIYYSQIVNDFQKGDIAEGYSVSREKKESFPLTVTSAQKNPTAFYLCASSMSAPRETQYFGPGTRLLVL.

This chain connects TRBV19 to TRBJ1-5, with D unresolved. Germline V lookup: CDR1 LNHDA, CDR2 SQIVND (reference sequence). The CDR3 covers 14 residues. Trimming stripped 6 bases from V and 6 bases from J, with 15 bases between. The CDR3 region has the DNA TGTGCCAGTAGCGCCACATATTTTGGTCAGCCCCAGCATTTT. It specifies CASSATYFGQPQHF.

The genes are TRBV12-3 or TRBV12-4 and TRBJ1-2, with TRBD1 as a possible D gene (5 bases). Trimming shortened V by 5 bases and J by 4 bases, and 8 bases separated the two germline ends. The CDR3 is 12 amino acids. CDR3 amino acids: CASSTGTYGYTF. DNA of the CDR3: TGTGCCAGCAGTACCGGGACCTATGGCTACACCTTC.

The chain links TRBV2 to TRBJ1-3; 7 bases are shared with TRBD1. The junction had 9 bases not matched to a gene; V was cut back by 1 base and J by 15 bases. Germline CDR1 is SNHLY and CDR2 is FYNNEI. The CDR3 runs 13 residues. The CDR3 is CASSEERQGERYF. DNA of the CDR3: TGTGCCAGCAGTGAAGAGAGGCAGGGGGAAAGATATTTT.

The V and J genes are TRBV5-8 and TRBJ2-2, with TRBD1 identical over 7 bases. The CDR3 contains 15 residues. The V segment lost 4 bases and the J segment 3 bases; nucleotides outside the gene matches: 6. Germline assignment: CDR1 SGHTS and CDR2 YDEGEE. CDR3 bases: TGTGCCAGCAGCCAGGGGGAGAGGGACACCGGGGAGCTGTTTTTT. Protein product: CASSQGERDTGELFF.

V and J are TRBV20-1 and TRBJ1-4; maybe TRBD1 (5 bases). The CDR3 runs 10 residues. The germline gives CDR1 DFQATT, CDR2 SNEGSKA (reference sequence). Between the trimmed V and J ends, which lost 5 bases and 14 bases, there was a span of 12 bases. CDR3 DNA sequence: TGCAGTGCTGGGGGTCGGGTTCTGTTTTTT. This translates into CSAGGRVLFF.

The chain recombines TRBV3-1 (or the pseudogene TRBV3-2) with TRBJ1-2; D perhaps matches TRBD1 (5 bases). Germline V lookup: CDR1 LGHDT, CDR2 YNNKEL (reference sequence). V was clipped by 0 bases and J by 5 bases, with 10 bases between them. The CDR3 sequence is 14 residues long. The CDR3 nucleotides read TGTGCCAGCAGCCAAGATGGCAGGGCTTATGGCTACACCTTC. Its translation: CASSQDGRAYGYTF.

The V gene is TRBV6-1, the J gene TRBJ1-1; D perhaps matches TRBD1 (6 bases). The CDR3 runs to 15 residues. Germline assignment: CDR1 MNHNS and CDR2 SASEGT. Trimming shortened V by 2 bases and J by 1 base, and 11 bases separated the two germline ends. In DNA, the CDR3 is TGTGCCAGCAGTGAAAAGGCAGGGGCGAACACTGAAGCTTTCTTT. Its protein is CASSEKAGANTEAFF.

CDR3 nucleotide sequence: TGCAGCGTTAAAGTTGGAGAAAAACTGTTTTTT. This gives the protein CSVKVGEKLFF. The V call is TRBV29-1, the J call TRBJ1-4; D unresolved. Trimming shortened V by 5 bases and J by 8 bases, and 9 bases separated the two germline ends. This CDR3 contains 11 residues. Germline lookup yields CDR1 SQVTM and CDR2 ANQGSEA.

The chain couples TRBV24-1 to TRBJ2-5, with TRBD2 identical over 10 bases. The CDR3 has 18 residues. Trimming cost V 4 bases and J 6 bases; bases outside gene matches: 16. Germline V gives CDR1 KGHDR, CDR2 SFDVKD. CDR3 loop: CATSDPPSSGGAEKTQYF. The CDR3 region has the DNA TGTGCCACCAGTGACCCCCCATCGAGCGGGGGGGCAGAAAAGACCCAGTACTTC.

The V call is TRBV6-2 or TRBV6-3, the J call TRBJ2-5; 7 positions match TRBD2. The CDR3 has 14 amino acids. The germline gives CDR1 MNHEY, CDR2 SVGEGT. Losses at the gene ends were 3 bases for V and 2 bases for J; bases not matched to a gene: 3. CDR3 protein: CASSYAGVQETQYF. The CDR3 nucleotides are TGTGCCAGCAGTTATGCGGGAGTTCAAGAGACCCAGTACTTC.